This T cell receptor (beta chain) came from a study of blood T cells in healthy people across ages. Study outcomes and limitations: Bulk PBMC profiling left naive and antigen-experienced comparisons inconclusive.

As to this clonotype: Its specificity is not known.

The CDR3 is 13 residues long. Germline V gives CDR1 DFQATT, CDR2 SNEGSKA (reference sequence). Trimming left V 5 bases short and J 4 bases short, with 14 bases between. PCR was performed a second time for roughly 6 to 12 cycles using a sample-barcoded 5' primer and a J-beta primer mix. Each CDR3 protein is one row after TCRdb ran MiXCR on the 5' RACE reads. Among around 1,900,000 distinct CDR3 sequences listed, approximately 39% were seen once. The sample taken for sequencing was blood. The origin of this receptor is a human donor in good health. The chain couples TRBV20-1 to TRBJ2-5; the D gene is possibly TRBD2 (5 bases). The CDR3 DNA is TGCAGTGCTCGGAGACTACAAGGAGAGACCCAGTACTTC. Translation: CSARRLQGETQYF.